This T cell receptor beta chain was sequenced for a study of cytomegalovirus exposure and HLA in healthy donors. From germline, CDR1 is SNHLY and CDR2 FYNNEI. The CDR3 spans 14 residues. Trimming cost V 2 bases and J 3 bases, with 8 bases left between them. Whereas donors were nominally healthy upon sampling, unrecorded immune exposures were probable. A multiplex PCR was run with 60 Vbeta primers and 13 Jbeta primers. Some clones are missing from TCRdb's copy, which holds only in-frame ones; the method was immunoSEQ multiplex PCR. This table has under 200,000 clones, 80% to 85% appearing once. Material for sequencing was PBMCs. The source of this sequence is a man in his late teens or twenties in good health and CMV-seronegative. V is TRBV2 and J is TRBJ2-1; possibly TRBD1 for D (5 bases). The chain's CDR3 is CASSERGFYNEQFF. The DNA of the CDR3 is TGTGCCAGCAGTGAAAGGGGCTTCTACAATGAGCAGTTCTTC.